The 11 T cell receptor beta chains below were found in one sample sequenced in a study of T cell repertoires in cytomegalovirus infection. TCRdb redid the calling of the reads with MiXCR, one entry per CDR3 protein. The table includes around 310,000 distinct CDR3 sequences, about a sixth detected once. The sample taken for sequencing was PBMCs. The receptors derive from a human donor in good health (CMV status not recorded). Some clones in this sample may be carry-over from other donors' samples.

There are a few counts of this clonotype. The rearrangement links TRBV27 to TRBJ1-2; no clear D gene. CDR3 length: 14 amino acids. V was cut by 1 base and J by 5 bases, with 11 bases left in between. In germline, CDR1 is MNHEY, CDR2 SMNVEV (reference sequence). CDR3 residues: CASSLWATSYGYTF. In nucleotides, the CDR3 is TGTGCCAGCAGTTTATGGGCAACTTCATATGGCTACACCTTC.

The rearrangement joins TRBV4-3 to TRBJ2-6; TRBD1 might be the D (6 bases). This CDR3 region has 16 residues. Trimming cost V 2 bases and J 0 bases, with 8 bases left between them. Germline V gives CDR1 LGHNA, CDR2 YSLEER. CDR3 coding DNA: TGCGCCAGCAGCCAATTGACAGGCTCTGGGGCCAACGTCCTGACTTTC. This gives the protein CASSQLTGSGANVLTF.

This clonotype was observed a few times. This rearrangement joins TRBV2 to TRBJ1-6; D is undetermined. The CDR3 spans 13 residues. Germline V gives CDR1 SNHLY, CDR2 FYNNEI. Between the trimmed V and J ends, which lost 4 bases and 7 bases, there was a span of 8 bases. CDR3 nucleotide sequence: TGTGCCAGCAGTGGAGACCCAAATTCACCCCTCCACTTT. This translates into CASSGDPNSPLHF.

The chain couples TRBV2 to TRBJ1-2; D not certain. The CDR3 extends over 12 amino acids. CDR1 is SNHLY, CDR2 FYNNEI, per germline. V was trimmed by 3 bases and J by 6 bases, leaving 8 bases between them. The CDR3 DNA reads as TGTGCCAGCAGTGACAGGCTTAATGGCTACACCTTC. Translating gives CASSDRLNGYTF.

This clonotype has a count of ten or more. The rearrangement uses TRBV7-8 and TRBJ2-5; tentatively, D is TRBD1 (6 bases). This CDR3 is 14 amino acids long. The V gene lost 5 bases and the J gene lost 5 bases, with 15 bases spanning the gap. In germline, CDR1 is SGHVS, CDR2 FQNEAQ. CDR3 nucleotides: TGTGCCAGCAGCCAAGGGGGTCGCCGGGAGACCCAGTACTTC. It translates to CASSQGGRRETQYF.

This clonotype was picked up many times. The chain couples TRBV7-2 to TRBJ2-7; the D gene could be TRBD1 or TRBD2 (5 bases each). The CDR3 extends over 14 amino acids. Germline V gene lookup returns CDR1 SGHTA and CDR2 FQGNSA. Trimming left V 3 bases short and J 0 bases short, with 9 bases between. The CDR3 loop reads CASSFGAASYEQYF. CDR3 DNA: TGTGCCAGCAGCTTCGGGGCCGCCTCCTACGAGCAGTACTTC.

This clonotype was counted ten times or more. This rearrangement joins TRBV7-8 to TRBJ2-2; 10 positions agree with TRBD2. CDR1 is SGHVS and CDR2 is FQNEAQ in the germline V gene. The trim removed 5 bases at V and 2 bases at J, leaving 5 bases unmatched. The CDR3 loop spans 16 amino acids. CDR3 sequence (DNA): TGTGCCAGCAGCAAAACTAGCGGGGTAAACACCGGGGAGCTGTTTTTT. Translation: CASSKTSGVNTGELFF. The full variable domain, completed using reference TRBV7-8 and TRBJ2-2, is GAGVSQSPRYKVAKRGQDVALRCDPISGHVSLFWYQQALGQGPEFLTYFQNEAQLDKSGLPSDRFFAERPEGSVSTLKIQRTQQEDSAVYLCASSKTSGVNTGELFFGEGSRLTVL.

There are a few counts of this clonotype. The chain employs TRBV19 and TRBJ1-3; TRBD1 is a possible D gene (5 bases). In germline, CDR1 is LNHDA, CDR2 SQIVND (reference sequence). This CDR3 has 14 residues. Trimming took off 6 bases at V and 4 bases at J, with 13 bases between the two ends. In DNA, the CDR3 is TGTGCCAGTAGCAGGGCGGCAGGAGGAAACACCATATATTTT. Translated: CASSRAAGGNTIYF. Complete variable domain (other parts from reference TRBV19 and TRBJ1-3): DGGITQSPKYLFRKEGQNVTLSCEQNLNHDAMYWYRQDPGQGLRLIYYSQIVNDFQKGDIAEGYSVSREKKESFPLTVTSAQKNPTAFYLCASSRAAGGNTIYFGEGSWLTVV.

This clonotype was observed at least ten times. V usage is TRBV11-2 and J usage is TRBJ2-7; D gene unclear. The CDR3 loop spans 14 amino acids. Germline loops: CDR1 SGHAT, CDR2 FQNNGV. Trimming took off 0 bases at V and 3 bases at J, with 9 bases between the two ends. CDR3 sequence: CASSLDSTSYEQYF. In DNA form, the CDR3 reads TGTGCCAGCAGCTTAGATTCTACGAGCTACGAGCAGTACTTC.

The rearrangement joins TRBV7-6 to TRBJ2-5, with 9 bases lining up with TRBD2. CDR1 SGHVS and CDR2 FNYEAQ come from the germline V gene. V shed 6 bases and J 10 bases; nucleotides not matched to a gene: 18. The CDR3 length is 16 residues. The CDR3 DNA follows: TGTGCCAGCAGGGCGGCTAGCGGGGCCCCTTCGCGGAGCCAGTACTTC. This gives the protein CASRAASGAPSRSQYF.

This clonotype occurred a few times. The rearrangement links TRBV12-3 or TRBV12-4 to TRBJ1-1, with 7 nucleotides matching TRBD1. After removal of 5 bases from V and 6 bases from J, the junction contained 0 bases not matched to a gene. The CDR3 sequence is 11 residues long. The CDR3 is CASSGQAEAFF. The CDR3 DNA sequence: TGTGCCAGCAGTGGACAGGCTGAAGCTTTCTTT.